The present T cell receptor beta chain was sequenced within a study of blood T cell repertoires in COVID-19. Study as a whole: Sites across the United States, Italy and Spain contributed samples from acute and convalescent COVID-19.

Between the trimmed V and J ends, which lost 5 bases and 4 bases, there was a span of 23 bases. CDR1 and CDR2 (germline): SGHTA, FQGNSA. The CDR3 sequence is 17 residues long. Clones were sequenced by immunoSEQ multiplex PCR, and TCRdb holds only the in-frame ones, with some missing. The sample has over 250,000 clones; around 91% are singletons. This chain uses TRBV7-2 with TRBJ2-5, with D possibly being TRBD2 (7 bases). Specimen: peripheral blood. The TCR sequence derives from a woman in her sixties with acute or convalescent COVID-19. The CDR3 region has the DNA TGTGCCAGCAGCCCATTTCGGGCCCGGGGAGGGGGAGAGACCCAGTACTTC. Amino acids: CASSPFRARGGGETQYF. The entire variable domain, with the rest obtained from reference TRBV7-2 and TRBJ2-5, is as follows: GAGVSQSPSNKVTEKGKDVELRCDPISGHTALYWYRQSLGQGLEFLIYFQGNSAPDKSGLPSDRFSAERTGGSVSTLTIQRTQQEDSAVYLCASSPFRARGGGETQYFGPGTRLLVL.